This T cell receptor (beta chain) was found in a study of PD-1 blockade in classical Hodgkin lymphoma. The repertoire was sequenced with immunoSEQ multiplex PCR; TCRdb's copy has only in-frame clones and lacks some. The repertoire holds about 75,000 clones, more than 85% seen once, with 8% in the top ten. Relapse after autologous stem cell transplantation occurred in every patient, and brentuximab vedotin exposure varied. There are a few counts of this clone. This receptor was obtained from a human donor with classical Hodgkin lymphoma. The specimen comprised peripheral blood mononuclear cells (PBMCs), sampled at baseline.

CDR3 sequence (DNA): TGTGCCAGCAACCAGCCCCTCGGGGGTACTGAAGCTTTCTTT. Translated: CASNQPLGGTEAFF. This chain connects TRBV11-2 to TRBJ1-1, with D possibly being TRBD1 (5 bases). CDR1 and CDR2 from the germline V gene are SGHAT and FQNNGV. With 7 bases removed from V and 5 bases from J, the gap between germline ends came to 17 bases. This CDR3 region has 14 residues.